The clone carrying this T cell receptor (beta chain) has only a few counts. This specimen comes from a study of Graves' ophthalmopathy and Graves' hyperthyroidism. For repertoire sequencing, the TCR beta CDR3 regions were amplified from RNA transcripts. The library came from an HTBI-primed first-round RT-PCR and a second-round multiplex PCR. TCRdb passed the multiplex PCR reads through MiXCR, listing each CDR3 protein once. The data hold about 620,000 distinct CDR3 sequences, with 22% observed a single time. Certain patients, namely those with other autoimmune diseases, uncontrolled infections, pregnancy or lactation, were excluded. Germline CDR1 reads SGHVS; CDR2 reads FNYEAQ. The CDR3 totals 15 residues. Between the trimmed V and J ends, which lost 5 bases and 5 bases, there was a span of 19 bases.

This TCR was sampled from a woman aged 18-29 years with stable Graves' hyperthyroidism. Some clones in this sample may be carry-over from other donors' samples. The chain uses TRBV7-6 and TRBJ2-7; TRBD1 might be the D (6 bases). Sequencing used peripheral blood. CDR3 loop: CASSTGRDTSHEQYF. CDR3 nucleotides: TGTGCCAGCAGCACAGGCCGGGACACCTCGCACGAGCAGTACTTC.